The rows below give T cell receptor beta chains drawn from one sample of a study of T cell clones after liver transplantation. Sequencing was performed with immunoSEQ multiplex PCR; in TCRdb, only in-frame clones are kept and a portion is missing. The sample carries more than 70,000 clones, over 65% recorded once. The sample was CD4+ T cells from blood, taken at the 22-month timepoint. The receptors stem from a human patient who received a liver transplant. A share of the T cells may be of graft donor origin. Both conserved end residues are trimmed from each CDR3. The order of the fields is J gene, V gene, CDR3 protein.

TRBJ1-2,TRBV5-5,ASSLTGFGYT
TRBJ1-2,TRBV9,ASSVRGTEYGYT
TRBJ1-1,TRBV4-1,ASSQVIRGRRPTEAF
TRBJ1-6,TRBV6-1,ASSEALQGESNTLH
TRBJ1-5,TRBV7-2,ASSLAGGPSQPQH
TRBJ1-3,TRBV6-6,ASSYEGRSGNTIY
TRBJ1-2,TRBV4-3,ASSQGFGGNYGYT
TRBJ1-5,TRBV19,ASSSRRSLQPQH
TRBJ1-5,TRBV27,ASHKANQPQH
TRBJ2-1,TRBV7-9,ASSRWENEQF
TRBJ1-3,TRBV9,ASSEGLHSGNTIY
TRBJ2-5,TRBV28,ASSILSETQY
TRBJ2-3,TRBV6-5,ASSYGMRAPEDTQY
TRBJ1-1,TRBV2,ASSLRLNTEAF
TRBJ2-5,TRBV11-3,ASSLGLAGETQY
TRBJ1-2,TRBV4-3,ASSQKRERNYGYT
TRBJ1-4,TRBV25-1,ASSEFRGDTNEKLF
TRBJ2-3,TRBV2,ASKGLAGEIGSDTQY
TRBJ2-1,TRBV7-8,ASSLSRTGVSNEQF
TRBJ1-4,TRBV4-2,ASSQDGSGANEKLF
TRBJ1-4,TRBV5-3,ARSGDRGYEKLF
TRBJ2-2,TRBV7-3,ASSPIPGLAGGRAGELF
TRBJ2-1,TRBV6-5,ASSSSEGAYNEQF
TRBJ2-3,TRBV7-2,ASSLLAGYRTDTQY
TRBJ2-2,TRBV19,ASRPGTGAGELF
TRBJ2-3,TRBV29-1,SVVGLAGVTDTQY
TRBJ2-7,TRBV18,ASSPGQGSREQY
TRBJ1-1,TRBV7-6,ASSPTTDMNTEAF
TRBJ2-7,TRBV11-1,ASSQTGSTIYEQY
TRBJ1-2,TRBV2,ASKKEPPSNYGYT
TRBJ2-7,TRBV5-6,ASTLMIGSGGPFYEQY
TRBJ2-5,TRBV18,AIPGRGQETQY
TRBJ2-6,TRBV7-9,ASSPAGGANVLT
TRBJ1-4,TRBV11-2,ASSLLRDADNEKLF
TRBJ2-3,TRBV9,ASSAGTSGGAGNTQY
TRBJ1-4,TRBV19,ASSATDRSHEKLF
TRBJ1-3,TRBV18,ASSSQGAGNTIY
TRBJ2-4,TRBV5-1,ASSLAGENIQY
TRBJ1-1,TRBV28,ASRRDRGLRGAF
TRBJ2-3,TRBV6-4,ASSEEVGDTQY
TRBJ2-1,TRBV28,ASSPPRGAGDKRNEQF
TRBJ1-5,TRBV7-2,ASSTEGPQH
TRBJ2-5,TRBV2,ASSKDVGEGKETQY
TRBJ1-2,TRBV7-8,ASAADRGSKGYT
TRBJ1-4,TRBV5-1,ASSEGANEKLF
TRBJ1-1,TRBV10-3,AIRGEGTEAF
TRBJ2-5,TRBV7-8,ASSLLAGAGETQY
TRBJ2-3,TRBV6-4,ASSESGTTDTQY
TRBJ1-1,TRBV7-2,ASSPSNTEAF